This entry describes one T cell receptor beta chain. The antigen is not known. The sample originates from a study of T-cell memory formation after mild COVID-19. The germline V and J ends were trimmed by 4 bases and 7 bases, with 5 bases remaining between them. Germline loops: CDR1 LGHDT, CDR2 YNNKEL (reference sequence). This CDR3 region has 11 residues. General study findings and limits: Some clones that responded were present in memory (sampled pre-infection), which suggests cross-reactive memory joined.

MiXCR was run by TCRdb on the 5' RACE reads, yielding one entry per CDR3 protein. The sample has roughly 58,000 distinct CDR3 sequences, over 7.5% seen once. The rearrangement links TRBV3-1 to TRBJ2-1; no clear D gene. Sequencing was done on a sample of PBMCs or a T cell subset sorted from them (not recorded which). This clonotype was sampled from a man aged 18 to 30 who had mild COVID-19 (a few samples of this study predate the infection). Cell type and time point are not known. CDR3 sequence: CASSRGNEQFF. CDR3 DNA: TGTGCCAGCAGCCGGGGAAATGAGCAGTTCTTC.